The clone carrying this T cell receptor (beta chain) was recorded at least ten times. Its antigen is currently unknown. V shed 7 bases and J 5 bases; nucleotides not matched to a gene: 7. The V gene's germline CDR1 is ENHRY and CDR2 SYGVKD. There are 14 residues in the CDR3. For sorted libraries, the input was approximately 1 million CD4+ or CD8+ T cells. The entry originates in a study of neurological immune-mediated disorders. Broader study findings: HTLV-1-associated myelopathy displayed the greatest TCR clonal expansion, and multiple sclerosis exhibited the smallest, lower than that of healthy controls.

In TCRdb, the 5' RACE reads were re-called with MiXCR into one record per CDR3 protein. This table holds approximately 38,000 distinct CDR3 sequences, 6% to 7.5% found once. The chain joins TRBV10-3 to TRBJ2-5; 10 nucleotides match TRBD1. The material sequenced was CD4+ T cells from blood. The origin of this receptor is a man aged 50 to 59 in good health. CDR3 sequence (DNA): TGTGCCATCAAGGGACAGGGGCTAGGGGAGACCCAGTACTTC. It codes for CAIKGQGLGETQYF.